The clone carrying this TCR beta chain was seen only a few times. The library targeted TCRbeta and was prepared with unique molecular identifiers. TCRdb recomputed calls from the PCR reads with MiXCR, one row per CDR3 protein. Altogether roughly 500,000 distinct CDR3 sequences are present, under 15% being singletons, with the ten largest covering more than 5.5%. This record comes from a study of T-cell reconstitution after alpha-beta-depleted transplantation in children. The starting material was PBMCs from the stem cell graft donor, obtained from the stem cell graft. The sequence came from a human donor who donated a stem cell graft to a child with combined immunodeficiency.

Here the CDR3 DNA reads TGTGCCAGCAGTCGGAACAGGGAACATCAGCCCCAGCATTTT. Amino acid sequence: CASSRNREHQPQHF. The chain has TRBV6-1 and TRBJ1-5; a weak D match, TRBD1 (6 bases). V lost 5 bases to trimming and J lost 5 bases, with 13 bases between them. The CDR3 runs to 14 residues. CDR1 is MNHNS, CDR2 SASEGT, per germline.